The 10 T cell receptor beta chains listed next were all sequenced from one sample in a study of blood T cells in healthy people across ages. For the second PCR, which ran for about 6 to 11 cycles, a sample-barcoded 5' primer and a J-beta primer mix were used. From the 5' RACE reads, TCRdb called clonotypes with MiXCR, one entry per CDR3 protein. The sample lists 900,000 to 950,000 distinct CDR3 sequences, roughly 28% seen once, with approximately 10% in the top ten. These data were also filed under a second study, of T cells of mothers and their children.

The sequencing input was blood. The receptors here all came from a woman aged 40 to 50 in good health.

This clonotype has at least ten counts. The chain has TRBV6-4 and TRBJ2-1; D is perhaps TRBD2 (6 bases). Germline V gives CDR1 MRHNA, CDR2 SNTAGT. Trimming stripped 0 bases from V and 3 bases from J, with 6 bases between. The CDR3 has 14 residues. The CDR3 DNA follows: TGTGCCAGCAGTGACTCGACTAGCTACAATGAGCAGTTCTTC. It yields the protein CASSDSTSYNEQFF.

In this sample, this clonotype turned up many times. The V and J genes are TRBV12-3 or TRBV12-4 and TRBJ2-1; unclear D gene. V dropped 5 bases and J dropped 0 bases, with 14 bases sitting between them. The CDR3 runs to 16 residues. Here the CDR3 reads CASSLYSRSSYNEQFF. CDR3 in DNA: TGTGCCAGCAGTCTGTACAGTCGCAGCTCCTACAATGAGCAGTTCTTC.

About this clonotype: The junction departs from the called germline gene at one end, perhaps through a read error. The chain recombines TRBV7-9 with TRBJ2-4; 7 positions agree with TRBD1. Germline V gives CDR1 SEHNR, CDR2 FQNEAQ (reference sequence). This CDR3 is built from 14 residues. The CDR3 nucleotides read TGTGCCAGCAACTTAGGTAGGGACAGACCTATTCAGTACTTC. Protein sequence: CASNLGRDRPIQYF. Full variable domain (rest looked up from reference TRBV7-9 and TRBJ2-4): DTGVSQNPRHKITKRGQNVTFRCDPISEHNRLYWYRQTLGQGPEFLTYFQNEAQLEKSRLLSDRFSAERPKGSFSTLEIQRTEQGDSAMYLCASNLGRDRPIQYFGAGTRLSVL.

This clonotype has a count of ten or more. The gene calls are TRBV4-1 and TRBJ2-4, with D unclear. This CDR3 region has 14 residues. The V gene's germline CDR1 is MGHRA and CDR2 YSYEKL. Trimming removed 1 base at V and 3 bases at J, with 7 bases between. DNA for the CDR3: TGCGCCAGCAGCCAAGTAGGGTTCAAAAACATTCAGTACTTC. Amino acids: CASSQVGFKNIQYF.

This clonotype occurred a few times. This chain connects TRBV5-1 to TRBJ2-5; TRBD1 agrees at 9 bases. The germline gives CDR1 SGHRS, CDR2 YFSETQ. With 4 bases clipped from V and 5 bases from J, the junction kept 12 bases outside the gene matches. This CDR3 is 16 amino acids long. CDR3: CASSITGTGYGETQYF. DNA for the CDR3: TGCGCCAGCAGCATAACCGGGACAGGGTACGGGGAGACCCAGTACTTC.

This clonotype was counted many times. The chain couples TRBV15 to TRBJ1-1; TRBD1 matches 7 bases. V was pared by 9 bases and J by 2 bases, with 12 bases of the junction left unmatched. CDR3 length: 15 residues. Germline loops: CDR1 LNHNV, CDR2 YYDKDF (reference sequence). The CDR3 sequence: CATRPPGGQNTEAFF. The CDR3 DNA reads TGTGCCACTCGGCCCCCAGGGGGGCAAAACACTGAAGCTTTCTTT.

As regards this clonotype: A much larger clonotype is one base distant, so this may be a read error. The chain recombines TRBV10-3 with TRBJ2-5, with D unclear. CDR3 size: 14 residues. Trimming left V 2 bases short and J 11 bases short, with 18 bases between. The germline V gene encodes CDR1 ENHRY and CDR2 SYGVKD. Here the CDR3 reads CAISEGVTYNEQYF. CDR3 coding DNA: TGTGCCATCAGTGAGGGGGTCACCTACAATGAGCAGTACTTC.

This clonotype was recorded many times. The chain uses TRBV20-1 and TRBJ1-2, with 8 bases lining up with TRBD1. V shed 4 bases and J 3 bases; nucleotides not matched to a gene: 1. Per the germline V gene, CDR1 is DFQATT and CDR2 is SNEGSKA (reference sequence). The CDR3 is made up of 12 amino acids. DNA for the CDR3: TGCAGTGCTATGGACAGGGACTATGGCTACACCTTC. Translated: CSAMDRDYGYTF.

This clonotype has only a few counts. CDR3 nucleotide sequence: TGTGCCAGCAGCTTATGGACAGGGGAGGAGCAGTTCTTC. Amino acids: CASSLWTGEEQFF. The chain has TRBV7-3 and TRBJ2-1, with 9 bases that match TRBD1. Unmatched junction bases numbered 3, after V lost 2 bases and J lost 10 bases. The CDR3 is made up of 13 amino acids. The germline V gene encodes CDR1 SGHTA and CDR2 FQGTGA. The full variable domain, rest sourced from reference TRBV7-3 and TRBJ2-1, is GAGVSQTPSNKVTEKGKYVELRCDPISGHTALYWYRQSLGQGPEFLIYFQGTGAADDSGLPNDRFFAVRPEGSVSTLKIQRTERGDSAVYLCASSLWTGEEQFFGPGTRLTVL.

This clonotype was detected a few times. The chain links TRBV29-1 to TRBJ1-3; perhaps TRBD1 as D (6 bases). The CDR3 contains 13 residues. Germline CDR1 and CDR2: SQVTM and ANQGSEA. Trimming pared 6 bases from V and 8 bases from J, leaving 17 bases between. The CDR3 coding sequence is TGCAGCGTAGACAAGACCAACAGGGACACCATATATTTT. Translation gives CSVDKTNRDTIYF.